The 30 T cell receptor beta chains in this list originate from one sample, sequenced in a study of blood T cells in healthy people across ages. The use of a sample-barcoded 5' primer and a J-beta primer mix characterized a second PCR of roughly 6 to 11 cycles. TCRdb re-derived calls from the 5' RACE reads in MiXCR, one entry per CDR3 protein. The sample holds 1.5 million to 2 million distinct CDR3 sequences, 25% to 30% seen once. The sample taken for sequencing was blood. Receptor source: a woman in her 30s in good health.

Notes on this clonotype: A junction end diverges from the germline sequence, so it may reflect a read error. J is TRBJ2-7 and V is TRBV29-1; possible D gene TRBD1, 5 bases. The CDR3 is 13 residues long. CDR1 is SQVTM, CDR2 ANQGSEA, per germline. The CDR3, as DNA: TGCATCGTTGCAGGGCGATTCTCCTACGAGCAGTACTTC. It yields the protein CIVAGRFSYEQYF.

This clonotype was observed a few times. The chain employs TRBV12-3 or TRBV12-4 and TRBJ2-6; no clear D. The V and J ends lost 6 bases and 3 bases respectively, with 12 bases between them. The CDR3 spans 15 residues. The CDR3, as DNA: TGTGCCAGCAGGCCGATGGGAAATGGGGCCAACGTCCTGACTTTC. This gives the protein CASRPMGNGANVLTF.

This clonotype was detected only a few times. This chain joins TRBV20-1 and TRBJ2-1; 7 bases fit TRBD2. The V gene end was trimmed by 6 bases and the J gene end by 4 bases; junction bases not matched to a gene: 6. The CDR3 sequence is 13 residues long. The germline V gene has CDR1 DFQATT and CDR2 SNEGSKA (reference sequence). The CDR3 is CSAMSGEYNEQFF. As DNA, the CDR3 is TGCAGTGCCATGAGCGGGGAATACAATGAGCAGTTCTTC.

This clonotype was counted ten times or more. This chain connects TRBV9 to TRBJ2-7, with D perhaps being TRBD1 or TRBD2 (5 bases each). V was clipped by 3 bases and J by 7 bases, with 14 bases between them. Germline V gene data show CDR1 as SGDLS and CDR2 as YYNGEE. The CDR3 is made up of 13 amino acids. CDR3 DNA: TGTGCCAGCAGCGGGGGGACCGAGGGGGAGCAGTACTTC. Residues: CASSGGTEGEQYF.

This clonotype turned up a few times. The CDR3 nucleotides read TGTGCCAGCAGTTCCTCGGGGGGGCCGAAAGAGACCCAGTACTTC. Protein: CASSSSGGPKETQYF. The J gene is TRBJ2-5, the V gene TRBV6-6; 8 bases match TRBD2. The CDR3 extends over 15 amino acids. V gave up 4 bases and J gave up 3 bases; unmatched junction bases: 7. The germline V gene encodes CDR1 MNHNY and CDR2 SVGAGI (reference sequence).

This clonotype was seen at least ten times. The CDR3 DNA is TGCGCCAGCAGCTTGCACGTACGGACTTTGGAGCAGTTCTTC. Translation gives CASSLHVRTLEQFF. The genes are TRBV5-1 and TRBJ2-1, with a weak D call TRBD2 (5 bases). The CDR3 totals 14 residues. Germline V gene data show CDR1 as SGHRS and CDR2 as YFSETQ. The V end was cut by 1 base, the J end by 10 bases, with 15 bases between.

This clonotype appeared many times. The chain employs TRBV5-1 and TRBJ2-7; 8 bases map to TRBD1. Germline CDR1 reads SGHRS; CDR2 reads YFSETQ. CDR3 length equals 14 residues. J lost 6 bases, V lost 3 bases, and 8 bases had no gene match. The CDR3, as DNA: TGCGCCAGCAGCTGGAGTCAGGGGGCGATCGAGCAGTACTTC. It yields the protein CASSWSQGAIEQYF.

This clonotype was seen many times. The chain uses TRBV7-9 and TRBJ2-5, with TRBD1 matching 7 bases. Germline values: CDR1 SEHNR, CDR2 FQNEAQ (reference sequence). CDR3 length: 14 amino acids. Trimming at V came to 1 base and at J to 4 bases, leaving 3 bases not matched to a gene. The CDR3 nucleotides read TGTGCCAGCAGCTTAGTCAAGGGGGCAGAGACCCAGTACTTC. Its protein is CASSLVKGAETQYF.

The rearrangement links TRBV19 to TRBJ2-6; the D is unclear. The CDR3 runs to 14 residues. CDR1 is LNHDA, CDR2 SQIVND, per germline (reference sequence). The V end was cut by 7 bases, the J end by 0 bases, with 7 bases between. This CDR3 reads CASTKNSGANVLTF. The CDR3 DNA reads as TGTGCCAGTACGAAGAACTCTGGGGCCAACGTCCTGACTTTC.

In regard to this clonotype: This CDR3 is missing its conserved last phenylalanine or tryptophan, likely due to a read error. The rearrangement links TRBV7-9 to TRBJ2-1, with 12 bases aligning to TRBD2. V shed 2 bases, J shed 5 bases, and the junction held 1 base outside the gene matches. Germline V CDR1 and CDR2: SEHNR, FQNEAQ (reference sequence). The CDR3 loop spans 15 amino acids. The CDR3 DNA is TGTGCCAGCAGCTTACTAGCGGGAGGGCACAATGAGCAGTTCTTA. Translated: CASSLLAGGHNEQFL.

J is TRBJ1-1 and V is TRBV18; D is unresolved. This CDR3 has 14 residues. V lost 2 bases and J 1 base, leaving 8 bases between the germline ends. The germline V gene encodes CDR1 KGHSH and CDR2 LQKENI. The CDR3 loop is CASSPSVENTEAFF. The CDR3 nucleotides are TGTGCCAGCTCACCATCCGTGGAGAACACTGAAGCTTTCTTT. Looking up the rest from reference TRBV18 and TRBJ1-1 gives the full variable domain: NAGVMQNPRHLVRRRGQEARLRCSPMKGHSHVYWYRQLPEEGLKFMVYLQKENIIDESGMPKERFSAEFPKEGPSILRIQQVVRGDSAAYFCASSPSVENTEAFFGQGTRLTVV.

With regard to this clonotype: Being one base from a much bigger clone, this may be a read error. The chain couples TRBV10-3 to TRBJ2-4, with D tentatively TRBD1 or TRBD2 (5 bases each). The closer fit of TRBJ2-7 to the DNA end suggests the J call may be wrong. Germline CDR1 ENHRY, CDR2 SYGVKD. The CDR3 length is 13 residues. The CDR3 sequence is CAISAQGAGEQYF. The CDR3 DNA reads TGTGCCATCAGTGCGCAGGGAGCAGGCGAGCAGTACTTC.

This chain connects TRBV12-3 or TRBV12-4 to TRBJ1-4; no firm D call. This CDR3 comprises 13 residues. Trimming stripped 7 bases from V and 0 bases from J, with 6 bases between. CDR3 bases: TGTGCCAGCACAGTTGCAACTAATGAAAAACTGTTTTTT. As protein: CASTVATNEKLFF.

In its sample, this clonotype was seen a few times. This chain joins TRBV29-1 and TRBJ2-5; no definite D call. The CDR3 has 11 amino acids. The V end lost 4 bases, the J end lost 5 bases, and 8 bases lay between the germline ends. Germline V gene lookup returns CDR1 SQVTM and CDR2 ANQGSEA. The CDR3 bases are TGCAGCGTTGGTCATGTGGAGACCCAGTACTTC. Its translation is CSVGHVETQYF.

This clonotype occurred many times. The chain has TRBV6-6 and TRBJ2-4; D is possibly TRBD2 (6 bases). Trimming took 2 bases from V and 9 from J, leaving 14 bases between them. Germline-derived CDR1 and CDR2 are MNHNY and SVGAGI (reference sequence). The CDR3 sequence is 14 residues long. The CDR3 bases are TGTGCCAGCAGTTACGCGGGGTTCGGGAGCATTCAGTACTTC. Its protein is CASSYAGFGSIQYF.

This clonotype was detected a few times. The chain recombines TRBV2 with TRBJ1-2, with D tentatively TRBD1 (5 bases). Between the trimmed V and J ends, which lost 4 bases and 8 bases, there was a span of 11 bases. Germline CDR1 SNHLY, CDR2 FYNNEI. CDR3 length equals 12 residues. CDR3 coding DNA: TGTGCCAGCAGTGTGGGGGAGGGGGGCTACACCTTC. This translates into CASSVGEGGYTF.

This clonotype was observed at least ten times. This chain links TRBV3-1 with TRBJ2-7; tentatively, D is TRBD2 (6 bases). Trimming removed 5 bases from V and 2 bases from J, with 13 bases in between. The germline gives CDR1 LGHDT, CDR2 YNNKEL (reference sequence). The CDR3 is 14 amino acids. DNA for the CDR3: TGTGCCAGCAGCACTAGCTTACATACCTACGAGCAGTACTTC. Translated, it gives CASSTSLHTYEQYF.

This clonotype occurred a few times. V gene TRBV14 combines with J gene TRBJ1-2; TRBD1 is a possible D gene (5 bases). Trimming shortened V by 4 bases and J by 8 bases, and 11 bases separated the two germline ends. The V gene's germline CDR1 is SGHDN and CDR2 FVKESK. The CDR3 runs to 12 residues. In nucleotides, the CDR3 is TGTGCCAGCAGCCTTATACCAGGGGGCTACACCTTC. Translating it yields CASSLIPGGYTF.

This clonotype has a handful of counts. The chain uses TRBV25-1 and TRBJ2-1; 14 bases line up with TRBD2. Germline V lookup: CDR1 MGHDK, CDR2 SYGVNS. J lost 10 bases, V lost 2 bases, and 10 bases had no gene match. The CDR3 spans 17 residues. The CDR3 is CASSERDGTSGSMEQFF. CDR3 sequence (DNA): TGTGCCAGCAGTGAAAGAGACGGGACTAGCGGGAGTATGGAGCAGTTCTTC.

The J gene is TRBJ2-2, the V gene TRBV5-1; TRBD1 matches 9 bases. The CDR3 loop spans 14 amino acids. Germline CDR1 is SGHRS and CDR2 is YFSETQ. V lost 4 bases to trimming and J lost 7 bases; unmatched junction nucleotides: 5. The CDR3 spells CASSRDRAGGELFF. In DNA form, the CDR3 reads TGCGCCAGCAGCAGGGACAGGGCCGGCGGGGAGCTGTTTTTT.

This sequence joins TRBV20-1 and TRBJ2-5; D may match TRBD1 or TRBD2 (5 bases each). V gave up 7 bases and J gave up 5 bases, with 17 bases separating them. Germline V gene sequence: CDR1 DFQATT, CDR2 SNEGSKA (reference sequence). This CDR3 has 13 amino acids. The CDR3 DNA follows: TGCAGTGTTCGTGTCGGGGCGAGGGAGACCCAGTACTTC. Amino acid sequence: CSVRVGARETQYF.

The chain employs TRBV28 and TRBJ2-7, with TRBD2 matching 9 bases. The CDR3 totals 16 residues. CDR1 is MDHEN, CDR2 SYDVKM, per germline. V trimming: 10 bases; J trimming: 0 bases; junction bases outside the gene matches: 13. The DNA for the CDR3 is TGTGCCATCGGACCCGAGTCACTAGCGGGCTCCTACGAGCAGTACTTC. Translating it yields CAIGPESLAGSYEQYF.

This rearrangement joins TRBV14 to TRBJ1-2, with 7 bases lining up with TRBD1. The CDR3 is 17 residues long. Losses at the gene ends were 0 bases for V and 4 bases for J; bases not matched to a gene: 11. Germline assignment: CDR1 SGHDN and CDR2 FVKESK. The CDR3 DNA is TGTGCCAGCAGCCAAGATCACAGGGGCAGGGTTGCCTATGGCTACACCTTC. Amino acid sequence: CASSQDHRGRVAYGYTF. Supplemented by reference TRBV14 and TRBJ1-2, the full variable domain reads EAGVTQFPSHSVIEKGQTVTLRCDPISGHDNLYWYRRVMGKEIKFLLHFVKESKQDESGMPNNRFLAERTGGTYSTLKVQPAELEDSGVYFCASSQDHRGRVAYGYTFGSGTRLTVV.

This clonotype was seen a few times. In nucleotides, the CDR3 is TGCAGCGTTGCTGGGACAGGGTCTAAGGGCTACACCTTC. It encodes CSVAGTGSKGYTF. V is TRBV29-1 and J is TRBJ1-2; 9 bases agree with TRBD1. V shed 4 bases and J 8 bases; nucleotides not matched to a gene: 8. The CDR3 is 13 residues long. The V gene's germline CDR1 is SQVTM and CDR2 ANQGSEA.

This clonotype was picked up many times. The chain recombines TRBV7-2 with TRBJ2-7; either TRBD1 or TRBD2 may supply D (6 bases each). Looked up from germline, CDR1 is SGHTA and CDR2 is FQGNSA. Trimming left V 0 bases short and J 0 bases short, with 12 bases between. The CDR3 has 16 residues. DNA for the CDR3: TGTGCCAGCAGCTTAGCGGGGGGCCCCAGCTCCTACGAGCAGTACTTC. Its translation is CASSLAGGPSSYEQYF. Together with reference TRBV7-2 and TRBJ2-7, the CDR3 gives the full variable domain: GAGVSQSPSNKVTEKGKDVELRCDPISGHTALYWYRQSLGQGLEFLIYFQGNSAPDKSGLPSDRFSAERTGGSVSTLTIQRTQQEDSAVYLCASSLAGGPSSYEQYFGPGTRLTVT.

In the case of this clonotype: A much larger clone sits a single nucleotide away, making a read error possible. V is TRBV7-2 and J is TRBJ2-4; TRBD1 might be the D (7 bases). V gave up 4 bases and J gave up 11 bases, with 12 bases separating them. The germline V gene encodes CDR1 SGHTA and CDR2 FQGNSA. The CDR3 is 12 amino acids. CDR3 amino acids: CASSSQGGVQYF. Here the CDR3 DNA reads TGTGCCAGCAGCTCCCAGGGGGGCGTTCAGTACTTC.

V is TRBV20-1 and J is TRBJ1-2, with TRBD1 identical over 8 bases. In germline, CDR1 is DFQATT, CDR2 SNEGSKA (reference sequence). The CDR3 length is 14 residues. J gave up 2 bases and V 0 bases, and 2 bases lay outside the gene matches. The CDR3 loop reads CSAREWTGNYGYTF. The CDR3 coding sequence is TGCAGTGCTAGAGAGTGGACAGGGAACTATGGCTACACCTTC.

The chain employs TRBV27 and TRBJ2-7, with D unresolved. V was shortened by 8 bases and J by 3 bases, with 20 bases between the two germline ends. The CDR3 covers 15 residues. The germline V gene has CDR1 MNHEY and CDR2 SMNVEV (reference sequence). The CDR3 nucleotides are TGTGCCAGCTCCTCCTTCCCCCCAGTTTTCTACGAGCAGTACTTC. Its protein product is CASSSFPPVFYEQYF.

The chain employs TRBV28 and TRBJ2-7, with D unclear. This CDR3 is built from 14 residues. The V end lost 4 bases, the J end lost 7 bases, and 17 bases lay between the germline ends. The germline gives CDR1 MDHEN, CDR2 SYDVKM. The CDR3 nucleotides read TGTGCCAGCAGTTCGCCACCACTCATTAGGGAGCAGTACTTC. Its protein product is CASSSPPLIREQYF. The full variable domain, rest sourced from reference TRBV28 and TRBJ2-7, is DVKVTQSSRYLVKRTGEKVFLECVQDMDHENMFWYRQDPGLGLRLIYFSYDVKMKEKGDIPEGYSVSREKKERFSLILESASTNQTSMYLCASSSPPLIREQYFGPGTRLTVT.

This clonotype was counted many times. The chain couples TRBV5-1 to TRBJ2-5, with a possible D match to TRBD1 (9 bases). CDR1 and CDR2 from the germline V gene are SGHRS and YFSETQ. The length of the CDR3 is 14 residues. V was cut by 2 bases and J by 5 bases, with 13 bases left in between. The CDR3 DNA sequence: TGCGCCAGCAGCTTTAGCGGGACAGGGGAGACCCAGTACTTC. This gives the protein CASSFSGTGETQYF. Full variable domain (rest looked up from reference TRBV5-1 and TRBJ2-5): KAGVTQTPRYLIKTRGQQVTLSCSPISGHRSVSWYQQTPGQGLQFLFEYFSETQRNKGNFPGRFSGRQFSNSRSEMNVSTLELGDSALYLCASSFSGTGETQYFGPGTRLLVL.